The 29 T cell receptor beta chains given below trace back to one sample, sequenced in a study of OX40 agonist ivuxolimab in advanced cancers. Generated by immunoSEQ multiplex PCR, the TCRdb table keeps only in-frame clones and is missing some. This sample has more than 55,000 clones; more than 80% occur once, and the top ten carry more than 13%. Sequencing used CD4+ or CD8+ T cells sorted from blood, obtained in a trial of the OX40 agonist ivuxolimab. Every receptor here comes from an adult with an advanced solid tumor such as melanoma, head and neck, liver or kidney cancer.

Only one count was recorded for this clone. The rearrangement uses TRBV19 and TRBJ1-2; 7 nucleotides match TRBD1. V gave up 5 bases and J gave up 4 bases; unmatched junction bases: 7. The germline CDR1 and CDR2 sequences are LNHDA and SQIVND (reference sequence). The CDR3 contains 14 residues. In nucleotides, the CDR3 is TGTGCCAGTAGTGTTACAGGGGCGAGCTATGGCTACACCTTC. Its translation is CASSVTGASYGYTF.

The chain is built from TRBV5-8 and TRBJ2-1, with D perhaps being TRBD1 or TRBD2 (5 bases each). The CDR3 has 17 amino acids. Germline V CDR1 and CDR2: SGHTS, YDEGEE. The V end lost 6 bases, the J end lost 7 bases, and 26 bases lay between the germline ends. CDR3 DNA sequence: TGTGCCAGCATACTAATCGGGACGACTAATTCGATAAATGAGCAGTTCTTC. Translating gives CASILIGTTNSINEQFF.

This chain connects TRBV27 to TRBJ2-7; D uncertain. The end of the DNA fits TRBJ2-1 better, so the J call may be wrong. Germline CDR1 and CDR2: MNHEY and SMNVEV (reference sequence). This CDR3 has 16 residues. CDR3 sequence reads: CASTPGRSLLGDEQFF. The CDR3 DNA reads as TGTGCCAGCACCCCGGGCCGCTCCTTGCTGGGCGATGAGCAGTTCTTC.

The chain recombines TRBV13 with TRBJ2-3; weak D call: TRBD2 (6 bases). Germline CDR1 PRHDT, CDR2 FYEKMQ (reference sequence). The CDR3 spans 15 residues. Between the trimmed V and J ends, which lost 5 bases and 2 bases, there was a span of 14 bases. CDR3 nucleotide sequence: TGTGCCAGCAGCCTCCGGGACTTGAACACAGATACGCAGTATTTT. Translation gives CASSLRDLNTDTQYF.

The chain is built from TRBV6-4 and TRBJ1-1; 8 bases agree with TRBD1. The V and J ends lost 5 bases and 2 bases, in that order; junction bases with no gene match: 7. CDR3 length equals 15 residues. Germline values: CDR1 MRHNA, CDR2 SNTAGT. The CDR3 DNA reads TGTGCCAGCAGTAAGACAGGACAGGGAAACACTGAAGCTTTCTTT. Translation: CASSKTGQGNTEAFF.

The table lists this clone with a count of one. The V gene is TRBV28, the J gene TRBJ2-1; TRBD2 matches 13 bases. With 3 bases clipped from V and 13 bases from J, the junction kept 3 bases outside the gene matches. CDR1 is MDHEN and CDR2 is SYDVKM in the germline V gene. The CDR3 totals 13 residues. The CDR3 DNA is TGTGCCAGCAGTTTCGGGACTAGCGGGACCCAGTTCTTC. This codes for CASSFGTSGTQFF.

V and J are TRBV4-1 and TRBJ2-6, with D unresolved. The CDR3 sequence is 17 residues long. V lost 0 bases and J 0 bases, leaving 9 bases between the germline ends. Germline loops: CDR1 MGHRA, CDR2 YSYEKL. The CDR3 reads CASSQDSTLSGANVLTF. CDR3 sequence (DNA): TGCGCCAGCAGCCAAGATTCCACCCTCTCTGGGGCCAACGTCCTGACTTTC.

This sequence joins TRBV25-1 and TRBJ2-1; TRBD1 matches at 9 bases. This CDR3 is built from 16 residues. V trimming: 3 bases; J trimming: 2 bases; junction bases outside the gene matches: 5. Germline loops: CDR1 MGHDK, CDR2 SYGVNS. For the CDR3, the DNA is TGTGCCAGCAGTGATCCGGGACAGGGCCCCTACAATGAGCAGTTCTTC. As protein: CASSDPGQGPYNEQFF.

The chain links TRBV13 to TRBJ2-5, with TRBD2 matching 7 bases. Germline CDR1 PRHDT, CDR2 FYEKMQ (reference sequence). The CDR3 is 16 amino acids. J gave up 2 bases and V 5 bases, and 11 bases lay outside the gene matches. The CDR3 DNA follows: TGTGCCAGCAGCACCAAGCGGGGCCGGGGACAAGAGACCCAGTACTTC. It encodes CASSTKRGRGQETQYF. Using reference TRBV13 and TRBJ2-5 for the parts outside the CDR3, the full variable domain is AAGVIQSPRHLIKEKRETATLKCYPIPRHDTVYWYQQGPGQDPQFLISFYEKMQSDKGSIPDRFSAQQFSDYHSELNMSSLELGDSALYFCASSTKRGRGQETQYFGPGTRLLVL.

This sequence joins TRBV7-2 and TRBJ2-1; 10 bases align to TRBD2. The CDR3 contains 15 residues. Trimming at V came to 5 bases and at J to 7 bases, leaving 8 bases not matched to a gene. Germline V CDR1 and CDR2: SGHTA, FQGNSA. CDR3 loop: CASSAPSGSRNEQFF. The CDR3 DNA reads TGTGCCAGCAGCGCCCCTAGCGGGAGTCGGAATGAGCAGTTCTTC. The whole variable domain, remainder taken from reference TRBV7-2 and TRBJ2-1, is GAGVSQSPSNKVTEKGKDVELRCDPISGHTALYWYRQSLGQGLEFLIYFQGNSAPDKSGLPSDRFSAERTGGSVSTLTIQRTQQEDSAVYLCASSAPSGSRNEQFFGPGTRLTVL.

The V gene is TRBV10-3, the J gene TRBJ1-6, with D perhaps matching TRBD1 (5 bases). The V end lost 0 bases, the J end lost 6 bases, and 9 bases lay between the germline ends. There are 15 residues in the CDR3. The germline V gene has CDR1 ENHRY and CDR2 SYGVKD. CDR3 residues: CAISESQGGNSPLHF. CDR3 bases: TGTGCCATCAGTGAGTCTCAGGGAGGTAATTCACCCCTCCACTTT.

The genes are TRBV11-2 and TRBJ2-6; TRBD1 aligns across 7 bases. Germline CDR1 reads SGHAT; CDR2 reads FQNNGV. Trimming cost V 3 bases and J 4 bases; bases outside gene matches: 6. The CDR3 extends over 16 amino acids. The CDR3 sequence: CASSLQTGFGANVLTF. The CDR3 bases are TGTGCCAGCAGCTTGCAGACAGGGTTCGGGGCCAACGTCCTGACTTTC.

The chain couples TRBV19 to TRBJ2-2; perhaps TRBD1 as D (6 bases). V lost 6 bases, J lost 1 base, and 12 bases lay in between. The CDR3 totals 15 residues. CDR1 LNHDA and CDR2 SQIVND come from the germline V gene (reference sequence). CDR3: CASRIPGVNTGELFF. CDR3 sequence (DNA): TGTGCCAGTAGAATTCCAGGGGTGAACACCGGGGAGCTGTTTTTT.

The gene calls are TRBV5-1 and TRBJ1-1, with 8 nucleotides matching TRBD1. CDR1 is SGHRS and CDR2 is YFSETQ in the germline V gene. CDR3 size: 14 residues. Trimming removed 4 bases from V and 4 bases from J; junction bases left unmatched: 6. CDR3 nucleotides: TGCGCCAGCAGCCCACAGGGGGGCGGCACTGAAGCTTTCTTT. Amino acid sequence: CASSPQGGGTEAFF.

CDR3 residues: CASSMSGSGVDEQFF. The CDR3 nucleotides read TGTGCCAGTAGTATGAGCGGGTCGGGCGTCGATGAGCAGTTCTTC. The rearrangement uses TRBV19 and TRBJ2-1; TRBD2 might be the D (6 bases). This CDR3 comprises 15 residues. Germline CDR1 reads LNHDA; CDR2 reads SQIVND (reference sequence). Trimming took off 3 bases at V and 8 bases at J, with 17 bases between the two ends.

The chain recombines TRBV6-6 with TRBJ2-5, with 8 bases that match TRBD1. The CDR3 length is 15 residues. The V segment lost 2 bases and the J segment 5 bases; nucleotides outside the gene matches: 7. Germline loops: CDR1 MNHNY, CDR2 SVGAGI (reference sequence). The DNA for the CDR3 is TGTGCCAGCAGTTACGCAGGGGGCAGTCTGGAGACCCAGTACTTC. Translating gives CASSYAGGSLETQYF.

This chain uses TRBV10-3 with TRBJ2-3; tentatively, D is TRBD1 (5 bases). The V gene lost 3 bases and the J gene lost 2 bases, with 12 bases spanning the gap. This CDR3 region has 15 residues. Germline V gives CDR1 ENHRY, CDR2 SYGVKD. The CDR3 DNA sequence: TGTGCCATCAGTGAAGGTGACAGCCCCACAGATACGCAGTATTTT. Translating it yields CAISEGDSPTDTQYF.

The chain combines TRBV28 with TRBJ1-4, with 7 bases fitting TRBD1. Germline CDR1 reads MDHEN; CDR2 reads SYDVKM. V lost 6 bases, J lost 5 bases, and 12 bases stayed unmatched. The CDR3 covers 16 residues. CDR3 coding DNA: TGTGCCAGCAGCATCCCCTACAGGGGCGCAAATGAAAAACTGTTTTTT. It specifies CASSIPYRGANEKLFF.

The chain employs TRBV18 and TRBJ1-1; no clear D gene. The V end was cut by 1 base, the J end by 1 base, with 7 bases between. The germline V gene has CDR1 KGHSH and CDR2 LQKENI. The CDR3 length is 14 residues. CDR3 region: CASSPQYRNTEAFF. The DNA for the CDR3 is TGTGCCAGCTCACCACAATATAGGAACACTGAAGCTTTCTTT.

The chain links TRBV5-4 to TRBJ2-1; D is uncertain. This CDR3 comprises 15 residues. The V and J ends lost 0 bases and 0 bases respectively, with 7 bases between them. CDR1 and CDR2 from the germline V gene are SGHNT and YYREEE (reference sequence). The CDR3 DNA sequence: TGTGCCAGCAGCTTGGCCAGAAGCTCCTACAATGAGCAGTTCTTC. It encodes CASSLARSSYNEQFF.

The chain joins TRBV19 to TRBJ2-6, with TRBD1 matching 9 bases. J gave up 4 bases and V 5 bases, and 9 bases lay outside the gene matches. The CDR3 is 17 amino acids. The V gene's germline CDR1 is LNHDA and CDR2 SQIVND (reference sequence). CDR3 DNA: TGTGCCAGTAGTGATCCGGGACAGGGTTTCGGGGCCAACGTCCTGACTTTC. Translation gives CASSDPGQGFGANVLTF.

The chain has TRBV30 and TRBJ2-3, with 11 bases identical to TRBD2. The CDR3 runs to 15 residues. Trimming at V came to 4 bases and at J to 5 bases, leaving 8 bases not matched to a gene. The V gene's germline CDR1 is GTSNPN and CDR2 SVGIG (reference sequence). CDR3 residues: CAWNKRLAGLDTQYF. DNA for the CDR3: TGTGCCTGGAATAAAAGACTAGCGGGATTAGATACGCAGTATTTT. Full variable domain (remainder filled in from reference TRBV30 and TRBJ2-3): SQTIHQWPATLVQPVGSPLSLECTVEGTSNPNLYWYRQAAGRGLQLLFYSVGIGQISSEVPQNLSASRPQDRQFILSSKKLLLSDSGFYLCAWNKRLAGLDTQYFGPGTRLTVL.

The rearrangement joins TRBV18 to TRBJ2-2, with 7 bases aligning to TRBD2. Germline loops: CDR1 KGHSH, CDR2 LQKENI. V gave up 5 bases and J gave up 5 bases; unmatched junction bases: 14. The CDR3 covers 17 residues. CDR3 coding DNA: TGTGCCAGCTCAGCCCCCAGTCGCGGGAGATCTACCGGGGAGCTGTTTTTT. This codes for CASSAPSRGRSTGELFF.

The gene calls are TRBV10-3 and TRBJ2-1; D tentatively reads TRBD1 or TRBD2 (5 bases each). Between the trimmed V and J ends, which lost 6 bases and 1 base, there was a span of 19 bases. The CDR3 consists of 17 residues. Germline V gene data show CDR1 as ENHRY and CDR2 as SYGVKD. CDR3 sequence: CAISASGTGTSYNEQFF. DNA for the CDR3: TGTGCCATCAGCGCCTCCGGGACCGGAACTTCCTACAATGAGCAGTTCTTC.

This chain uses TRBV5-8 with TRBJ2-1, with 12 bases identical to TRBD2. Germline assignment: CDR1 SGHTS and CDR2 YDEGEE. The CDR3 has 16 residues. The trim removed 5 bases at V and 6 bases at J, leaving 9 bases unmatched. As DNA, the CDR3 is TGTGCCAGCAGTTCACCCCTAGCGGGAGGGTTCAATGAGCAGTTCTTC. Protein sequence: CASSSPLAGGFNEQFF.

This clone was observed a few times. V is TRBV19 and J is TRBJ1-5; the match to TRBD1 covers 10 bases. The length of the CDR3 is 15 residues. Germline V gene lookup returns CDR1 LNHDA and CDR2 SQIVND (reference sequence). V trimming: 5 bases; J trimming: 6 bases; junction bases outside the gene matches: 7. The CDR3 protein is CASSVTGQGVQPQHF. The DNA of the CDR3 is TGTGCCAGTAGTGTTACCGGACAGGGGGTTCAGCCCCAGCATTTT.

The chain has TRBV5-1 and TRBJ2-5, with 7 bases lining up with TRBD1. Per germline, CDR1 SGHRS and CDR2 YFSETQ. V lost 4 bases, J lost 1 base, and 7 bases stayed unmatched. The CDR3 is 15 amino acids. DNA of the CDR3: TGCGCCAGCAGCAAATACAGGGGTTCCCAAGAGACCCAGTACTTC. The encoded protein is CASSKYRGSQETQYF.

The chain joins TRBV11-2 to TRBJ1-2, with TRBD1 as a possible D gene (6 bases). The CDR3 length is 13 residues. V was cut by 6 bases and J by 2 bases, with 10 bases left in between. Germline V gives CDR1 SGHAT, CDR2 FQNNGV. The CDR3 protein is CASSLGQNYGYTF. As DNA, the CDR3 is TGTGCCAGCAGTCTAGGACAGAACTATGGCTACACCTTC.

This chain uses TRBV6-5 with TRBJ2-3; D remains ambiguous. V lost 2 bases to trimming and J lost 1 base, with 7 bases between them. Germline V gene lookup returns CDR1 MNHEY and CDR2 SVGAGI. The length of the CDR3 is 14 residues. The CDR3 spells CASSYAGGTDTQYF. The CDR3 bases are TGTGCCAGCAGTTACGCCGGTGGCACAGATACGCAGTATTTT.